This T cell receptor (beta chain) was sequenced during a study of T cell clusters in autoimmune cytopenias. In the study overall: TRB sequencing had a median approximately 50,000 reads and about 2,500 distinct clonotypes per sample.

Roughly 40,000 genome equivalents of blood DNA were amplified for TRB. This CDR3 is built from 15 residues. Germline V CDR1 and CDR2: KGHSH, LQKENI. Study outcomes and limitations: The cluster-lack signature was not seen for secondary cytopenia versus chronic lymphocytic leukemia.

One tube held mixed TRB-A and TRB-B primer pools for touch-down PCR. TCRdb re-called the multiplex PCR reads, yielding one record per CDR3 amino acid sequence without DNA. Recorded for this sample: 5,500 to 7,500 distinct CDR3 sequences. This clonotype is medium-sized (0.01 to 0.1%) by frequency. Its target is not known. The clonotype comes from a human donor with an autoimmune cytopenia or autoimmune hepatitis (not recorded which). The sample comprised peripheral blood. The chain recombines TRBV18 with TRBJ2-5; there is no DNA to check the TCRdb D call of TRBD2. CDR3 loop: CASSPRLAAKETQYF.